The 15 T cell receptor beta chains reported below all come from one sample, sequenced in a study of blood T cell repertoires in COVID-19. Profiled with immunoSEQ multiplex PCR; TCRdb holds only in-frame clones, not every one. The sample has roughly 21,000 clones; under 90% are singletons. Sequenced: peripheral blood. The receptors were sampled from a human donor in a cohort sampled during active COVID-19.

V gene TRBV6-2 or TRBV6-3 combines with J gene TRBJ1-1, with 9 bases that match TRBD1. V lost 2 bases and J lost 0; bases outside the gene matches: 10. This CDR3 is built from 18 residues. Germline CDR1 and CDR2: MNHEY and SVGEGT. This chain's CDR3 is CASSYPSGQGSMNTEAFF. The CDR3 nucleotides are TGTGCCAGCAGTTACCCATCGGGACAGGGAAGCATGAACACTGAAGCTTTCTTT.

The CDR3 nucleotides read TGTGCCACCCTAGCGGGGGGCTACGGTACGCAGTATTTT. Amino acids: CATLAGGYGTQYF. The V and J genes are TRBV12-3 or TRBV12-4 and TRBJ2-3; 11 nucleotides match TRBD2. Trimming at V came to 10 bases and at J to 8 bases, leaving 8 bases not matched to a gene. The CDR3 is 13 residues long.

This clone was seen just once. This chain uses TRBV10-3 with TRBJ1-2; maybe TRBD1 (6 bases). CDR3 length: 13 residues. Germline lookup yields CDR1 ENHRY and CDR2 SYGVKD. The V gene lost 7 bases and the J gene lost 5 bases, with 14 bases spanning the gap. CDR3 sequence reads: CAITAGQIYGYTF. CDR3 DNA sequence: TGTGCCATCACCGCCGGACAGATATATGGCTACACCTTC.

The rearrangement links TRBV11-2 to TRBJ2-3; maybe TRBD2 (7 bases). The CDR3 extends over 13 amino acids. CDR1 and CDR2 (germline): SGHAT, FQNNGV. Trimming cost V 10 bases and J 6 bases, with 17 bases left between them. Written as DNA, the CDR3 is TGTGCCATTCTGGGGGGGCTGGTGGATACGCAGTATTTT. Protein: CAILGGLVDTQYF.

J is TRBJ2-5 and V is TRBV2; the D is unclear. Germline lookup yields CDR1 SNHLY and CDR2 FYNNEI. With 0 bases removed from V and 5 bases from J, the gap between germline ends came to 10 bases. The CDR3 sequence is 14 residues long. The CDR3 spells CASSEALSLETQYF. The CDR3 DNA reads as TGTGCCAGCAGTGAAGCGCTAAGTTTGGAGACCCAGTACTTC. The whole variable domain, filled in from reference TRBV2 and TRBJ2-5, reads EPEVTQTPSHQVTQMGQEVILRCVPISNHLYFYWYRQILGQKVEFLVSFYNNEISEKSEIFDDQFSVERPDGSNFTLKIRSTKLEDSAMYFCASSEALSLETQYFGPGTRLLVL.

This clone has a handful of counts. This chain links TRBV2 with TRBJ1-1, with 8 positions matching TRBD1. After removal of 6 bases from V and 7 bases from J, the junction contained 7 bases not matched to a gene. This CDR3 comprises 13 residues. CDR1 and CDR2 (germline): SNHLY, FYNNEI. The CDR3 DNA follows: TGTGCCAGCAGAGTCGGACAGGGAAATGAAGCTTTCTTT. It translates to CASRVGQGNEAFF.

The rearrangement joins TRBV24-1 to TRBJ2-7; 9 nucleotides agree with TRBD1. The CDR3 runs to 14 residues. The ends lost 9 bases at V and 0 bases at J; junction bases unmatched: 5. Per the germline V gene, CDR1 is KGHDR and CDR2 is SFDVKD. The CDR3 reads CATGTGGNSYEQYF. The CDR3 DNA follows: TGTGCCACCGGCACAGGGGGCAACTCCTACGAGCAGTACTTC.

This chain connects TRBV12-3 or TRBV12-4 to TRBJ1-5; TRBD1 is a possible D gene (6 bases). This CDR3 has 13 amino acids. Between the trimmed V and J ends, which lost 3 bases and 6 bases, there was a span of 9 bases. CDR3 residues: CASSFADSQPQHF. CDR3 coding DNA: TGTGCCAGCAGTTTTGCGGACAGTCAGCCCCAGCATTTT.

CDR3 nucleotide sequence: TGTGCCAGCAGCCACCGGGGACTCACAGATACGCAGTATTTT. It specifies CASSHRGLTDTQYF. This chain connects TRBV3-1 (or the pseudogene TRBV3-2) to TRBJ2-3, with D possibly matching TRBD2 (6 bases). CDR3 length: 14 amino acids. The V gene's germline CDR1 is LGHDT and CDR2 YNNKEL (reference sequence). V lost 3 bases and J 2 bases, leaving 9 bases between the germline ends.

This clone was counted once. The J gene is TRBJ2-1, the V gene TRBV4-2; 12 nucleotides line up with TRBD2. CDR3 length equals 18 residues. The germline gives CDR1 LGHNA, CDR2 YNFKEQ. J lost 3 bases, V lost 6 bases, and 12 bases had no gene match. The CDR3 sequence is CASRPTASGGAFYNEQFF. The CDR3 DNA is TGTGCCAGCAGACCGACTGCTAGCGGGGGGGCCTTCTACAATGAGCAGTTCTTC.

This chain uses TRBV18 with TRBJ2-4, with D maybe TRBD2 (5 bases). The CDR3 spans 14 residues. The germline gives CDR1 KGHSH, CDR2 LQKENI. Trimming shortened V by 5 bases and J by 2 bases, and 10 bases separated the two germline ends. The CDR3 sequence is CASSERGTKNIQYF. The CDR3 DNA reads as TGTGCCAGCTCAGAACGGGGAACCAAAAACATTCAGTACTTC.

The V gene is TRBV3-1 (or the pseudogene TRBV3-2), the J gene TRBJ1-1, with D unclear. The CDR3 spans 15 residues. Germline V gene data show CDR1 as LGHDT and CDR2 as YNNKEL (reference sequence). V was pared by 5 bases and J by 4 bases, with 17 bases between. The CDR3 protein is CASSYRRQIVTEAFF. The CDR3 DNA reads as TGTGCCAGCAGCTACCGGAGGCAGATAGTCACTGAAGCTTTCTTT.

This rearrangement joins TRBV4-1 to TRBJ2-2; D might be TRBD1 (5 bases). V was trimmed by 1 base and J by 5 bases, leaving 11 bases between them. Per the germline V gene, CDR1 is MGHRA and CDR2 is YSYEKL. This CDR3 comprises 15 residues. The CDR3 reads CASSQGQLGTGELFF. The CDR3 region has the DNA TGCGCCAGCAGCCAAGGACAGTTGGGGACCGGGGAGCTGTTTTTT.

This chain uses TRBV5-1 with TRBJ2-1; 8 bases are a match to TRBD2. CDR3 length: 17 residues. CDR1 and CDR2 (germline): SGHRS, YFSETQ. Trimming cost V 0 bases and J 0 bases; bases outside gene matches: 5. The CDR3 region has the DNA TGCGCCAGCAGCTTGGGGACTAGCCTCAGCTCCTACAATGAGCAGTTCTTC. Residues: CASSLGTSLSSYNEQFF.

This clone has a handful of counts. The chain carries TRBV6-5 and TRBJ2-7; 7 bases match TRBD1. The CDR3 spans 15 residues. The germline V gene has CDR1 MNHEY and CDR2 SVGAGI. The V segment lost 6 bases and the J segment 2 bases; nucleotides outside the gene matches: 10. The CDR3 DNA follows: TGTGCCAGCAGCTCGGGGCGGACAGGTCCCTACGAGCAGTACTTC. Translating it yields CASSSGRTGPYEQYF.